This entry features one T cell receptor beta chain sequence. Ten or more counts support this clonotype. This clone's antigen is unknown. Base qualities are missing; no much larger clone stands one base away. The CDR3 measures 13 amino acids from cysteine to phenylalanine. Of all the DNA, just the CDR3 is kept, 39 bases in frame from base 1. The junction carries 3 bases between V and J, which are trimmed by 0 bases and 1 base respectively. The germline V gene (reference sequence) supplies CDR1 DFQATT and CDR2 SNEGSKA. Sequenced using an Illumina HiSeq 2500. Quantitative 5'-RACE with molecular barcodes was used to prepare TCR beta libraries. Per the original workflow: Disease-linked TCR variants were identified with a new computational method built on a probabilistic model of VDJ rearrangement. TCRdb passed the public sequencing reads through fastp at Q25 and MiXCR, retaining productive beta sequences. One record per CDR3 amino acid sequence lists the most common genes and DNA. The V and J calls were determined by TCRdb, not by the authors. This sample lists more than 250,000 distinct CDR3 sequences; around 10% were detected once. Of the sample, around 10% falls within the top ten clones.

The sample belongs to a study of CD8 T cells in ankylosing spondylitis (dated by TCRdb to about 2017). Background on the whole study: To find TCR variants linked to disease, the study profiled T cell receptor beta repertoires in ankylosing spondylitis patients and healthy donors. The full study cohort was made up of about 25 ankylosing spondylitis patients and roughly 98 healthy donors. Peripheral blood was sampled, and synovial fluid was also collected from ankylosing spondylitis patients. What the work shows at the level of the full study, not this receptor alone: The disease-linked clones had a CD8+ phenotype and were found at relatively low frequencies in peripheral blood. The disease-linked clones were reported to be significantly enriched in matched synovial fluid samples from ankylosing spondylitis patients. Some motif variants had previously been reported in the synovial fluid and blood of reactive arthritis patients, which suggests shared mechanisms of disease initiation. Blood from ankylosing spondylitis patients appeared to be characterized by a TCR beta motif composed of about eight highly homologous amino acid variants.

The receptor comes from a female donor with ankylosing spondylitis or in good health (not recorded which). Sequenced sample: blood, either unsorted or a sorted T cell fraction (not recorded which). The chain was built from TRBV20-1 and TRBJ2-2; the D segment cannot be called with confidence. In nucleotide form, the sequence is TGCAGTGCTAGAGATAGGAACACCGGGGAGCTGTTTTTT. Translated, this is CSARDRNTGELFF.